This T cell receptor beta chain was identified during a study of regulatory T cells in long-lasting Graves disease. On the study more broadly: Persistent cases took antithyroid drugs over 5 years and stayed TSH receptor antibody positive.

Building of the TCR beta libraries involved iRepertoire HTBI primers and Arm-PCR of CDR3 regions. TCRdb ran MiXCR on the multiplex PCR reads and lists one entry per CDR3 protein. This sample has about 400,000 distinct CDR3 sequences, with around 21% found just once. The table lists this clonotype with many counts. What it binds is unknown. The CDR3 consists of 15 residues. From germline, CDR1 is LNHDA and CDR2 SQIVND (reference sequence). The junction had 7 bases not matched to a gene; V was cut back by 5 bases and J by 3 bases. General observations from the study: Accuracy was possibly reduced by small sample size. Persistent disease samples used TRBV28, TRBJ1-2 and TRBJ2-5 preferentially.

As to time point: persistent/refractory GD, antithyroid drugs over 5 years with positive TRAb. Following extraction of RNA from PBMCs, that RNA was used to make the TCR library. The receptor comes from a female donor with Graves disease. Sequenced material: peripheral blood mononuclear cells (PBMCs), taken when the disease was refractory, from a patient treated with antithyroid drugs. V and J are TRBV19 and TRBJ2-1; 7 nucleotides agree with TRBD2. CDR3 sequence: CASSPRVAGYNEQFF. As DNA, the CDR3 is TGTGCCAGTAGTCCCCGGGTAGCGGGCTACAATGAGCAGTTCTTC.